One and the same sample provided the 5 T cell receptor beta chains below, sequenced in a study of cytomegalovirus exposure and HLA in healthy donors. TCRdb's copy holds only in-frame clones and misses some; the assay was immunoSEQ multiplex PCR. This table holds roughly 130,000 clones, nearly 90% found once. Sample: PBMCs. The origin of the receptors is a man aged 25-45 years in good health and CMV-seronegative.

CDR3 residues: CASSVGGQGGYNSPLHF. In DNA, the CDR3 is TGTGCCAGCAGTGTGGGGGGACAGGGGGGTTATAATTCACCCCTCCACTTT. The V call is TRBV2, the J call TRBJ1-6; 11 bases agree with TRBD1. CDR3 length: 17 amino acids. J was trimmed by 4 bases and V by 4 bases; bases with no gene match: 6. Per the germline V gene, CDR1 is SNHLY and CDR2 is FYNNEI.

The V and J genes are TRBV7-9 and TRBJ2-7; D may be TRBD1 (6 bases). Per the germline V gene, CDR1 is SEHNR and CDR2 is FQNEAQ (reference sequence). This CDR3 contains 14 residues. V dropped 4 bases and J dropped 2 bases, with 12 bases sitting between them. DNA for the CDR3: TGTGCCAGCAGCTACAGGGATCGCCCCTACGAGCAGTACTTC. Amino acid sequence: CASSYRDRPYEQYF.

The V call is TRBV28, the J call TRBJ1-2; D unresolved. The germline V gene has CDR1 MDHEN and CDR2 SYDVKM. The V and J ends lost 2 bases and 8 bases respectively, with 15 bases between them. The CDR3 spans 14 residues. As DNA, the CDR3 is TGTGCCAGCAGTTTAGCGGCCCGCCCCAGAGGCTACACCTTC. Protein sequence: CASSLAARPRGYTF.

This sequence joins TRBV6-1 and TRBJ2-7; the D gene is possibly TRBD2 (6 bases). This CDR3 contains 15 residues. The germline CDR1 and CDR2 sequences are MNHNS and SASEGT. The V and J ends lost 4 bases and 7 bases respectively, with 20 bases between them. The CDR3 spells CASSVTGSERGEQYF. CDR3 nucleotide sequence: TGTGCCAGCAGTGTAACCGGCAGCGAACGGGGGGAGCAGTACTTC.

The chain joins TRBV29-1 to TRBJ1-2; 7 bases are shared with TRBD1. The length of the CDR3 is 12 residues. CDR1 SQVTM and CDR2 ANQGSEA come from the germline V gene. Losses at the gene ends were 7 bases for V and 5 bases for J; bases not matched to a gene: 7. The CDR3 bases are TGCAGCGCCAGGGACAGAGTTTATGGCTACACCTTC. Residues: CSARDRVYGYTF.